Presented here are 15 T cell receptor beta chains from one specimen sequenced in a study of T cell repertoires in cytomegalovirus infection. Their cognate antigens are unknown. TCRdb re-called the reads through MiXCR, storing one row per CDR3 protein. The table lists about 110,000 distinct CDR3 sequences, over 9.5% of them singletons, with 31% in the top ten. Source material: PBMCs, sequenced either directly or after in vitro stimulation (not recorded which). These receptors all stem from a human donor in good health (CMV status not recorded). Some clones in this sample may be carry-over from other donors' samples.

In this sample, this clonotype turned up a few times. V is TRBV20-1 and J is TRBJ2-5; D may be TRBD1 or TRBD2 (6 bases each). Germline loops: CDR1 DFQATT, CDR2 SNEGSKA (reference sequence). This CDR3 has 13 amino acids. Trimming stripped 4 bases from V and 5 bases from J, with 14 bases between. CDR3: CSAIPGGRETQYF. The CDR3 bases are TGCAGTGCTATTCCCGGGGGCAGGGAGACCCAGTACTTC.

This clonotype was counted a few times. CDR3 DNA: TGTGCCAGCAGTTACGCTGGACTAAACACAGATACGCAGTATTTT. This translates into CASSYAGLNTDTQYF. This chain links TRBV6-5 with TRBJ2-3; D is possibly TRBD2 (6 bases). The CDR3 extends over 15 amino acids. V dropped 2 bases and J dropped 2 bases, with 11 bases sitting between them. Germline V gene sequence: CDR1 MNHEY, CDR2 SVGAGI.

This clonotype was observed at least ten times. The CDR3 region is CAISAVGKGQPQHF. Written as DNA, the CDR3 is TGTGCCATCAGTGCGGTCGGGAAGGGTCAGCCCCAGCATTTT. The chain has TRBV10-3 and TRBJ1-5; D is unresolved. The CDR3 sequence is 14 residues long. Germline CDR1 reads ENHRY; CDR2 reads SYGVKD. V was trimmed by 4 bases and J by 6 bases, leaving 13 bases between them.

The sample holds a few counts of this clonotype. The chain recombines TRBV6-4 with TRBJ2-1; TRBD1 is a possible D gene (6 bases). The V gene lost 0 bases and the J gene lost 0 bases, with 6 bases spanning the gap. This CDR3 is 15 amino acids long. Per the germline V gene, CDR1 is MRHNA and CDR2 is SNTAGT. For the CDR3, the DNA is TGTGCCAGCAGTGACTCGGACAGCTCCTACAATGAGCAGTTCTTC. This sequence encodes CASSDSDSSYNEQFF.

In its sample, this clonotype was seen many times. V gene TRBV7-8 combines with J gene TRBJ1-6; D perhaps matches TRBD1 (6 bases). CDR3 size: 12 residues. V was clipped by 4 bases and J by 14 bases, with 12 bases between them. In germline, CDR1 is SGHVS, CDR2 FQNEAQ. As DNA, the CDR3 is TGTGCCAGCAGCTCATGGACAGTGGCCCTCCACTTT. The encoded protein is CASSSWTVALHF.

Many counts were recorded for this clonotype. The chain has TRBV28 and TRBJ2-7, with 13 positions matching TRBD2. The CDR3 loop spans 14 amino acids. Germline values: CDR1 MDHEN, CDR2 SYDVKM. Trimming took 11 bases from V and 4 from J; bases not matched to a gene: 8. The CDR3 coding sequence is TGTGCCGGGTCCACTAGCGGGAGGGCGTACGAGCAGTACTTC. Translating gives CAGSTSGRAYEQYF.

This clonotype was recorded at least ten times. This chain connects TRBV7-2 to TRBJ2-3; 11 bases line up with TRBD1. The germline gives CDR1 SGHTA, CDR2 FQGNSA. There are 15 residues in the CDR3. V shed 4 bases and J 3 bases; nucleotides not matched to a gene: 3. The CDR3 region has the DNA TGTGCCAGCAGCTACGGGACAGGGGGGACAGATACGCAGTATTTT. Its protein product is CASSYGTGGTDTQYF. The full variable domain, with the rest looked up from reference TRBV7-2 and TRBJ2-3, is GAGVSQSPSNKVTEKGKDVELRCDPISGHTALYWYRQSLGQGLEFLIYFQGNSAPDKSGLPSDRFSAERTGGSVSTLTIQRTQQEDSAVYLCASSYGTGGTDTQYFGPGTRLTVL.

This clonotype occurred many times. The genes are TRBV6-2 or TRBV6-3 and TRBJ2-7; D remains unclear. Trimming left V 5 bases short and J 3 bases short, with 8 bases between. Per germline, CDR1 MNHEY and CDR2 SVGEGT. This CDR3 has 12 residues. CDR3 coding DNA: TGTGCCAGCAGTCGGCCGGGCTACGAGCAGTACTTC. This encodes CASSRPGYEQYF.

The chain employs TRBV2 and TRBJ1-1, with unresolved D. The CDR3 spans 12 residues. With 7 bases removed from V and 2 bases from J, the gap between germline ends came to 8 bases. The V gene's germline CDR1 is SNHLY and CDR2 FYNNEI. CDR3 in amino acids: CASTLVNTEAFF. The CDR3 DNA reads TGTGCCAGCACTTTGGTAAACACTGAAGCTTTCTTT.

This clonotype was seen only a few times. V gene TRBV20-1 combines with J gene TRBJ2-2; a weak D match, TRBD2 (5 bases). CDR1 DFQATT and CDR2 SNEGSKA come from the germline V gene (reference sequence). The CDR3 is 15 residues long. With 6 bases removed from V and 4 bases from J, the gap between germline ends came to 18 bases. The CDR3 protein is CSAKDFSIFTGELFF. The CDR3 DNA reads TGCAGTGCCAAGGACTTTAGTATTTTCACCGGGGAGCTGTTTTTT.

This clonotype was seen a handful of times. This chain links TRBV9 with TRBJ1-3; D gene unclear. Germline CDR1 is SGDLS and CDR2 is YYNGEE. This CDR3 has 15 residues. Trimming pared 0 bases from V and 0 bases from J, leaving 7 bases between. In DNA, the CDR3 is TGTGCCAGCAGCGTAGCAGGTCTCTCTGGAAACACCATATATTTT. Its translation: CASSVAGLSGNTIYF.

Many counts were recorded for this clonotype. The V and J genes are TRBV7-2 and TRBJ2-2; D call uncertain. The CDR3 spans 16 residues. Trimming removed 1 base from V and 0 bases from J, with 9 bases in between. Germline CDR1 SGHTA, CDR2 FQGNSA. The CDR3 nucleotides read TGTGCCAGCAGCTTAGGTCCGGTTACGAACACCGGGGAGCTGTTTTTT. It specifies CASSLGPVTNTGELFF.

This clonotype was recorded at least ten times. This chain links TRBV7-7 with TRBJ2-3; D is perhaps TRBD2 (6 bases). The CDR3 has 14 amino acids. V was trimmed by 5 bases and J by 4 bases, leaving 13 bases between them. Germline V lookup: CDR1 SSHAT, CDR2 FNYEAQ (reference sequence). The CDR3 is CASSRSWGADTQYF. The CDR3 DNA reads TGTGCCAGCAGCCGCTCGTGGGGGGCAGATACGCAGTATTTT.

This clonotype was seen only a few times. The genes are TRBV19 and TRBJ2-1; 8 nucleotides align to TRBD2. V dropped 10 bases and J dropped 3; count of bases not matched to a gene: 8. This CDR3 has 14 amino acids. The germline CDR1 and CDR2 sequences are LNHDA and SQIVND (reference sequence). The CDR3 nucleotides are TGTGCCACCAAACTAGCGGCTAACTACAATGAGCAGTTCTTC. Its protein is CATKLAANYNEQFF.

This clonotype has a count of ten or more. CDR3 protein: CATDPTGQGAGELFF. In nucleotides, the CDR3 is TGTGCCACCGATCCGACGGGACAGGGGGCCGGGGAGCTGTTTTTT. V usage is TRBV11-2 and J usage is TRBJ2-2, with TRBD1 matching over 11 bases. This CDR3 spans 15 amino acids. The germline gives CDR1 SGHAT, CDR2 FQNNGV. The junction had 10 bases not matched to a gene; V was cut back by 10 bases and J by 6 bases.